Listed below are T cell receptor beta chains from one sample, sequenced in a study of cytomegalovirus exposure and HLA in healthy donors. Repertoires were generated with immunoSEQ multiplex PCR, while TCRdb's copy carries only in-frame clones and drops some. The repertoire includes approximately 220,000 clones, roughly 80% of them detected once, and 2.5% to 3% sits in the top ten. Sequencing input: PBMCs. The receptors shown here come from a man aged 25-45 years in good health and CMV-seronegative. The CDR3 runs from the conserved cysteine through the conserved F or W. A D gene is named only where the DNA matches it firmly. Clone size is not always given. Where it is, it says once, few, many or a class for expanded clones.

TRBJ2-5 | TRBV5-3 | 18 | TRBD2 | . | CARSLDPTSGGAEETQYF | TGTGCCAGAAGCTTGGACCCGACTAGCGGGGGGGCTGAGGAGACCCAGTACTTC
TRBJ1-1 | TRBV28 | 14 | TRBD1 | . | CASSLAATGTEAFF | TGTGCCAGCAGTTTAGCCGCGACAGGGACTGAAGCTTTCTTT
TRBJ2-1 | TRBV2 | 16 | . | once | CASSDGGLAVYNEQFF | TGTGCCAGCAGTGATGGGGGGCTAGCGGTCTACAATGAGCAGTTCTTC
TRBJ1-2 | TRBV5-4 | 15 | . | . | CASSLSGPLPYGYTF | TGTGCCAGCAGCTTGTCAGGGCCACTCCCCTATGGCTACACCTTC
TRBJ2-1 | TRBV27 | 18 | TRBD2 | . | CASTFTGLAHPSYNEQFF | TGTGCCAGCACCTTTACCGGACTAGCTCATCCCTCCTACAATGAGCAGTTCTTC
TRBJ1-2 | TRBV29-1 | 14 | TRBD1 | few | CSAQSTGGVYGYTF | TGCAGCGCCCAATCGACAGGGGGCGTTTATGGCTACACCTTC
TRBJ2-1 | TRBV9 | 15 | TRBD2 | once | CASSVTSGGYNEQFF | TGTGCCAGCAGCGTAACTAGCGGGGGTTACAATGAGCAGTTCTTC
TRBJ1-3 | TRBV6-1 | 16 | TRBD1 | . | CASSGPGTGDGNTIYF | TGTGCCAGCAGTGGGCCTGGGACAGGGGACGGAAACACCATATATTTT
TRBJ2-7 | TRBV13 | 11 | . | . | CASSSRDEQYF | TGTGCCAGCAGCTCCAGGGACGAGCAGTACTTC
TRBJ2-7 | TRBV5-3 | 15 | . | once | CARSHRSIVSYEQYF | TGTGCCAGAAGTCACAGGAGTATAGTAAGCTACGAGCAGTACTTC
TRBJ2-2 | TRBV4-3 | 16 | TRBD2 | . | CASSQNGGANTGELFF | TGCGCCAGCAGCCAAAACGGGGGGGCGAACACCGGGGAGCTGTTTTTT
TRBJ2-7 | TRBV19 | 16 | . | . | CASSVPGTSHTYEQYF | TGTGCCAGTAGTGTCCCCGGGACATCCCATACCTACGAGCAGTACTTC
TRBJ2-5 | TRBV7-2 | 14 | TRBD1 | . | CASSSDRAQETQYF | TGTGCCAGCAGCTCTGACAGGGCCCAAGAGACCCAGTACTTC
TRBJ1-2 | TRBV5-1 | 18 | TRBD1 | . | CASSSGKPGQGPGYGYTF | TGCGCCAGCAGTTCTGGAAAACCGGGACAGGGTCCTGGCTATGGCTACACCTTC
TRBJ2-4 | TRBV6-1 | 13 | TRBD2 | once | CASKGRGGNIQYF | TGTGCCAGCAAGGGCCGGGGGGGGAACATTCAGTACTTC
TRBJ2-5 | TRBV9 | 13 | TRBD1 | . | CASSATGSETQYF | TGTGCCAGCAGCGCGACAGGGTCAGAGACCCAGTACTTC
TRBJ1-4 | TRBV5-5 | 15 | . | . | CASSPSRQGRLELFF | TGTGCCAGCAGCCCGTCGCGCCAGGGGAGATTGGAACTGTTTTTT
TRBJ2-5 | TRBV20-1 | 10 | . | . | CSARRETQYF | TGCAGTGCTAGACGAGAGACCCAGTACTTC
TRBJ2-5 | TRBV25-1 | 14 | . | . | CASSGGDFQETQYF | TGTGCCAGCAGTGGGGGGGACTTCCAAGAGACCCAGTACTTC
TRBJ1-1 | TRBV5-1 | 14 | TRBD1 | . | CASSVQGENTEAFF | TGCGCCAGCAGCGTACAGGGGGAGAACACTGAAGCTTTCTTT
TRBJ2-3 | TRBV28 | 14 | TRBD2 | . | CASSSGGITDTQYF | TGTGCCAGCAGTTCGGGGGGGATTACAGATACGCAGTATTTT
TRBJ2-2 | TRBV4-2 | 15 | . | . | CASNPGDSSTGELFF | TGTGCCAGCAACCCTGGGGACTCATCCACCGGGGAGCTGTTTTTT
TRBJ1-2 | TRBV7-2 | 13 | . | . | CASSFNRVGGYTF | TGTGCCAGCAGCTTTAACAGGGTTGGAGGCTACACCTTC
TRBJ2-7 | TRBV15 | 13 | . | . | CATSRGQVYEQYF | TGTGCCACCAGCAGAGGACAAGTCTACGAGCAGTACTTC
TRBJ2-4 | TRBV6-5 | 13 | TRBD2 | . | CASSPNTGLDRYF | TGTGCCAGCAGTCCGAACACGGGACTAGACCGGTACTTC
TRBJ1-2 | TRBV7-2 | 14 | TRBD1 | few | CASSFRGPTEGYTF | TGTGCCAGCAGCTTCAGGGGGCCCACAGAAGGCTACACCTTC
TRBJ1-5 | TRBV9 | 14 | . | . | CASSVGPGGQPQHF | TGTGCCAGCAGCGTAGGCCCGGGGGGACAGCCCCAGCATTTT
TRBJ2-1 | TRBV12-5 | 13 | . | . | CASGQDSYNEQFF | TGTGCTAGTGGTCAAGACAGTTACAATGAGCAGTTCTTC
TRBJ2-3 | TRBV7-2 | 17 | TRBD2 | . | CASSRSGLSGGRDTQYF | TGTGCCAGCAGCCGATCGGGATTAAGCGGGGGGCGAGATACGCAGTATTTT
TRBJ1-2 | TRBV28 | 15 | . | once | CASRSVRRVSNGYTF | TGTGCCAGCAGGTCCGTTAGGAGGGTTTCGAATGGCTACACCTTC
TRBJ2-7 | TRBV7-9 | 11 | . | . | CASSLSDEQYF | TGTGCCAGCAGCTTAAGCGACGAGCAGTACTTC
TRBJ2-6 | TRBV2 | 11 | . | . | CASSDGLVLTF | TGTGCCAGCAGTGATGGCCTCGTCCTGACTTTC
TRBJ2-7 | TRBV5-1 | 15 | TRBD2 | . | CASSLGLAGDYEQYF | TGCGCCAGCAGCTTGGGACTAGCGGGGGACTACGAGCAGTACTTC
TRBJ1-2 | TRBV9 | 17 | . | . | CASSVGSSATHNYGYTF | TGTGCCAGCAGCGTAGGATCAAGTGCAACACATAACTATGGCTACACCTTC
TRBJ1-4 | TRBV28 | 15 | . | few | CASSLIAGLNEKLFF | TGTGCCAGCAGTTTAATCGCAGGGCTTAATGAAAAACTGTTTTTT
TRBJ2-4 | TRBV19 | 15 | . | . | CASSIIPGLMGLLYF | TGTGCCAGTAGTATAATCCCCGGGTTGATGGGTTTATTGTACTTC
TRBJ2-7 | TRBV28 | 12 | . | . | CASSSGTYEQYF | TGTGCCAGCAGTTCCGGGACCTACGAGCAGTACTTC
TRBJ2-1 | TRBV4-1 | 16 | TRBD2 | . | CASSHLAGGPYNEQFF | TGCGCCAGCAGCCATCTAGCGGGGGGCCCCTACAATGAGCAGTTCTTC
TRBJ2-2 | TRBV19 | 15 | TRBD2 | . | CASKSGGGITGELFF | TGTGCCAGTAAATCGGGCGGGGGGATCACCGGGGAGCTGTTTTTT
TRBJ2-3 | TRBV11-2 | 17 | TRBD2 | . | CASSYSETSRSTDTQYF | TGTGCCAGCAGCTATTCTGAGACTAGCAGGAGCACAGATACGCAGTATTTT
TRBJ2-7 | TRBV6-1 | 15 | . | . | CASSGSRTASYEQYF | TGTGCCAGCAGTGGAAGCCGAACAGCTTCCTACGAGCAGTACTTC
TRBJ2-7 | TRBV4-1 | 16 | TRBD2 | . | CASSQDYGGGSYEQYF | TGCGCCAGCAGCCAAGATTACGGGGGGGGTTCCTACGAGCAGTACTTC
TRBJ2-7 | TRBV9 | 15 | . | . | CASSVATGRTYEQYF | TGTGCCAGCAGCGTAGCTACAGGCAGAACCTACGAGCAGTACTTC
TRBJ1-1 | TRBV6-6 | 16 | . | . | CASSYSEIFMNTEAFF | TGTGCCAGCAGTTACTCGGAGATATTCATGAACACTGAAGCTTTCTTT